The entry below describes one T cell receptor beta chain. Trimming shortened V by 6 bases and J by 0 bases, and 14 bases separated the two germline ends. The germline V gene has CDR1 MNHEY and CDR2 SVGAGI. The CDR3 is 15 residues long. The data belong to a study of blood T cell repertoires in COVID-19. Study-wide context: The analysed material was cDNA or gDNA that came from T cells, B-cell-depleted T cells, or PBMCs.

Original handling: Estimation of nucleated cell counts was performed using reference gene primer amplification. Method: immunoSEQ multiplex PCR; TCRdb's copy keeps in-frame clones and lacks some. V and J calls and clone size are those listed in that table; D and trimming were worked out from the DNA. The data show roughly 290,000 clones, about 93% seen once. This chain connects TRBV6-5 to TRBJ1-1; a possible D gene is TRBD1 (6 bases). This receptor was obtained from a woman in her 30s with COVID-19, enrolled during active disease. Material: peripheral blood. The DNA for the CDR3 is TGTGCCAGCAGGACTGGACAGCAGATGAACACTGAAGCTTTCTTT. It codes for CASRTGQQMNTEAFF.